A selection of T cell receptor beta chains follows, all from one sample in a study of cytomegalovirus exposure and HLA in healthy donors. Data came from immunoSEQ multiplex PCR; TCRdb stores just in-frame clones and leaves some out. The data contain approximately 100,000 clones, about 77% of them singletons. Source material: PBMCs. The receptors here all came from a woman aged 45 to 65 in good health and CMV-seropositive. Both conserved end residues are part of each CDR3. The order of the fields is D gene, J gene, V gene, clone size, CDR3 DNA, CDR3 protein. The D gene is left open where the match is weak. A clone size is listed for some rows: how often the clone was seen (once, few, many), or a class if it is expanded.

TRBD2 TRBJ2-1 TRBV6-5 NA TGTGCCAGCAGTCAGGGACTAGCTTCCTACAATGAGCAGTTCTTC CASSQGLASYNEQFF
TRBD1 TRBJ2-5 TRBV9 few TGTGCCAGCAGCGTAGACAACAGGGGATCCGCGACCCAGTACTTC CASSVDNRGSATQYF
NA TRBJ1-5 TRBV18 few TGTGCCAGCTCACCCGATGCGAATCAGCCCCAGCATTTT CASSPDANQPQHF
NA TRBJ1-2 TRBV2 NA TGTGCCAGCAGGGCGGACAGCGCTAACTATGGCTACACCTTC CASRADSANYGYTF
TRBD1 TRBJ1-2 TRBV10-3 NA TGTGCCATCAGTGAGTCGGGGACAGGGTCTAACTATGGCTACACCTTC CAISESGTGSNYGYTF
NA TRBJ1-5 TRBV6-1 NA TGTGCCAGCAGTGAACAGGAGGGCGGGGGCAATCAGCCCCAGCATTTT CASSEQEGGGNQPQHF
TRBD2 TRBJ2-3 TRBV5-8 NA TGTGCCAGCAGCTTCACCGGGACTAGCGGGAGAATAGATACGCAGTATTTT CASSFTGTSGRIDTQYF
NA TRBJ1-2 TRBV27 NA TGTGCCAGCAGTCCTTCACAGTCCTATGGCTACACCTTC CASSPSQSYGYTF
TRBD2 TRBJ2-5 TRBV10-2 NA TGCGCCAGCAGTGAAGGACTAGGGGAAGAGACCCAGTACTTC CASSEGLGEETQYF
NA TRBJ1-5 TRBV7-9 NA TGTGCCAGCAGCTCTGGGGCAGAGGCAAATCAGCCCCAGCATTTT CASSSGAEANQPQHF
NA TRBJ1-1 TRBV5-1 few TGCGCCAGCAGCTTGTACGGTCACACTGAAGCTTTCTTT CASSLYGHTEAFF
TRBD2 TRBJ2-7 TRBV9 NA TGTGCCAGCAGCGTAGGACTAGCGGCCTACGAGCAGTACTTC CASSVGLAAYEQYF
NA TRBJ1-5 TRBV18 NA TGTGCCAGCTCACCAGGGGCCAGGGTTCGAGGTTTGCCCCAGCATTTT CASSPGARVRGLPQHF
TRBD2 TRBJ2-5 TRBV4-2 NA TGTGCCACCGGGACTAGGAGCTTTGAGACCCAGTACTTC CATGTRSFETQYF
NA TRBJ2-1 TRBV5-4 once TGTGCCAGCAGCCGACGGGGTTATGGGGACAATGAGCAGTTCTTC CASSRRGYGDNEQFF
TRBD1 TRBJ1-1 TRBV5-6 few TGTGCCAGCAGCTTCACAGGGGTGAAAACTGAAGCTTTCTTT CASSFTGVKTEAFF
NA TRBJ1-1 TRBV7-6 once TGTGCCAGCAGCTTCGGGGGGCCGAACACTGAAGCTTTCTTT CASSFGGPNTEAFF